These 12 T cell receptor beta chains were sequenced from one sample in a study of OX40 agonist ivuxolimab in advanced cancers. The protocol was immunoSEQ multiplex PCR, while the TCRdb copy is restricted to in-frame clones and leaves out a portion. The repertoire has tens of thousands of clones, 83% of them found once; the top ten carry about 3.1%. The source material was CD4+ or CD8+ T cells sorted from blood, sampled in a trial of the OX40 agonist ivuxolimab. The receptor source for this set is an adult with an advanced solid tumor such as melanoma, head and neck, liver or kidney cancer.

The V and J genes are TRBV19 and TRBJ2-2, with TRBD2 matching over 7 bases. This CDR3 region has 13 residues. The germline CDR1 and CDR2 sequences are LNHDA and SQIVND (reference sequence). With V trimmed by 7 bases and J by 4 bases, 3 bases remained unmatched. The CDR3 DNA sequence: TGTGCCAGTACCACGGGGGGCACCGGGGAGCTGTTTTTT. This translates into CASTTGGTGELFF.

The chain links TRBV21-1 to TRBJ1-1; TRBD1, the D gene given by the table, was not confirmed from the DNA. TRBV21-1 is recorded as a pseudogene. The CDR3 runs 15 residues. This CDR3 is CASSTTGGGNTEAFF. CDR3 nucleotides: TGTGCCAGCAGCACGACAGGGGGCGGGAACACTGAAGCTTTCTTT.

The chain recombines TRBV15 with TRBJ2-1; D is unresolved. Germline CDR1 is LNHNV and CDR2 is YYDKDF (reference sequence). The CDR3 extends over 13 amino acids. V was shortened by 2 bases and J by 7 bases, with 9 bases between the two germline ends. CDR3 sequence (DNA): TGTGCCACCAGCAGATCTAGGGTGAATGAGCAGTTCTTC. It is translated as CATSRSRVNEQFF.

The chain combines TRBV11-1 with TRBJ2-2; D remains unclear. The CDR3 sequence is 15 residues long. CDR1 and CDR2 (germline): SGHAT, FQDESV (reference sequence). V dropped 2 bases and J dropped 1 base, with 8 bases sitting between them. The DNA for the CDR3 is TGTGCCAGCAGCTTAATGACGGGGAACACCGGGGAGCTGTTTTTT. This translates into CASSLMTGNTGELFF.

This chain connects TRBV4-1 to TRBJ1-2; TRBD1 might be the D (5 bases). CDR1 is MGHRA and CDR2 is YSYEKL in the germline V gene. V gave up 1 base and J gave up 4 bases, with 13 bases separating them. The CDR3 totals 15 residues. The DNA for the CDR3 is TGCGCCAGCAGCCAAGTATTAGGGGCGAGCTATGGCTACACCTTC. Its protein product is CASSQVLGASYGYTF.

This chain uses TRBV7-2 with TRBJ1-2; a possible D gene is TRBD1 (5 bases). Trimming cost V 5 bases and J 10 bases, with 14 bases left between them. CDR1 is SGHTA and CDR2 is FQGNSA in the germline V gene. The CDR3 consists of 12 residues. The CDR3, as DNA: TGTGCCAGCAGCCACGCGACAGCTCACTACACCTTC. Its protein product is CASSHATAHYTF.

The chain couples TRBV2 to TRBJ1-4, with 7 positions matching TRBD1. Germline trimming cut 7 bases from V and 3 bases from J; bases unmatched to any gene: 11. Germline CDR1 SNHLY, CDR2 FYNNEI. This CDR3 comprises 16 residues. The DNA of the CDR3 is TGTGCCAGCACCTCGCAAGGGGGCCTGGCTAATGAAAAACTGTTTTTT. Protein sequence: CASTSQGGLANEKLFF.

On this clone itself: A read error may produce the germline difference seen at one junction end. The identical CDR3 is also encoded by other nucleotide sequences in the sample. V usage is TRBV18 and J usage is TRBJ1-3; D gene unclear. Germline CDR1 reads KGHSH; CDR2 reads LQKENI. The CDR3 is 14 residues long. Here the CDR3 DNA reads TGTGCCAGCTCTCCACAGAGCTCTGGAAACACCATATATTTT. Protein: CASSPQSSGNTIYF.

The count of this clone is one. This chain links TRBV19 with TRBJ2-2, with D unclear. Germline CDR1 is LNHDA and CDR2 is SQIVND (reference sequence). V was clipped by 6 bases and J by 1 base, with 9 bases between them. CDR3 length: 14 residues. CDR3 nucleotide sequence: TGTGCCAGTAGCAAGGCAGGGAACACCGGGGAGCTGTTTTTT. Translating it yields CASSKAGNTGELFF.

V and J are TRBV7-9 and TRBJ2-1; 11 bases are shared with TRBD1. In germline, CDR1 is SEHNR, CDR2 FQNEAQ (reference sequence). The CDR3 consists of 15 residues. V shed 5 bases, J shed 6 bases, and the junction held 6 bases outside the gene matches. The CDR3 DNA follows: TGTGCCAGCAGCATCCACGGGACAGGGGGCAATGAGCAGTTCTTC. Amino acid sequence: CASSIHGTGGNEQFF.

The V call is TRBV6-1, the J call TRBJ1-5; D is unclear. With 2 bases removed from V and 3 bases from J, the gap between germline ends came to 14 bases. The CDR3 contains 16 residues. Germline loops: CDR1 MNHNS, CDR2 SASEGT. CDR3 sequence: CASSEFLGRNNQPQHF. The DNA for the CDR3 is TGTGCCAGCAGTGAATTCTTGGGTCGCAACAATCAGCCCCAGCATTTT.

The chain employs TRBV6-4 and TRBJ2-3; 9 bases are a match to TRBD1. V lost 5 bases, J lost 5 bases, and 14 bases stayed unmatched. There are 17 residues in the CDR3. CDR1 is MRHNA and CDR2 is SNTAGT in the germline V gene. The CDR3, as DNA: TGTGCCAGCAGTCGCTCGGCGGGACAGGGCTCAGGAGATACGCAGTATTTT. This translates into CASSRSAGQGSGDTQYF.